This T cell receptor (beta chain) comes out of a study of blood T cell repertoires in COVID-19. CDR1 and CDR2 from the germline V gene are LGHNA and YSLEER. Trimming removed 4 bases at V and 3 bases at J, with 16 bases between. The CDR3 loop spans 15 amino acids. Only in-frame clones appear in the TCRdb table, and some are missing; sequencing was by immunoSEQ multiplex PCR. The sample has 130,000 to 150,000 clones, 70% to 90% seen once; the top ten hold under 15%. Sequenced material: peripheral blood. This sequence was found in a man aged 55-75 years with active or convalescent COVID-19. This chain connects TRBV4-3 to TRBJ2-7; no definite D call. This CDR3 reads CASSPSRGGNYEQYF. In DNA form, the CDR3 reads TGCGCCAGCAGCCCCTCAAGAGGTGGTAACTACGAGCAGTACTTC.